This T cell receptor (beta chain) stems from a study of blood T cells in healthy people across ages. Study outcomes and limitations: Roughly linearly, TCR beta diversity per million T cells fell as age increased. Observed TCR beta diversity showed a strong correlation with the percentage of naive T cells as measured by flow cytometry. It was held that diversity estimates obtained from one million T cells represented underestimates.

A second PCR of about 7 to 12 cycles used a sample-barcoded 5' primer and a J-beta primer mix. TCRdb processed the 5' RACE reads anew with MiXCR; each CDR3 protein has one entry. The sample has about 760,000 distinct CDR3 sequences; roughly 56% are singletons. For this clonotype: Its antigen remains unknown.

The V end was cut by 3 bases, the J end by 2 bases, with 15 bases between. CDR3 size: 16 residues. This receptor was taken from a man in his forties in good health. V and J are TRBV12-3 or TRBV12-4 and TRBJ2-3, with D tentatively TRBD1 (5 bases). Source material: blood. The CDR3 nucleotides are TGTGCCAGCAGTTTGGGGCTAGGACCGAACACAGATACGCAGTATTTT. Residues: CASSLGLGPNTDTQYF.